The clone carrying this TCR beta chain was counted once. Its antigen is not known. One junction end disagrees with the germline gene, perhaps due to a read error. Primers used in a second PCR of roughly 6 to 11 cycles were a sample-barcoded 5' primer and a J-beta primer mix. Each cDNA molecule, via a template-switch adaptor with 12 random nucleotides, was tagged. All samples yielded 3 million or more CDR3-containing paired-end reads. From the 5' RACE reads, TCRdb called clonotypes with MiXCR, one entry per CDR3 protein. The repertoire holds about a million distinct CDR3 sequences, with approximately 49% as singletons. This entry comes from a study of blood T cells in healthy people across ages. Study-level findings and limits: Roughly linear age-related decline in beta diversity appeared, significant by age about 40. Strongly correlated with naive T cell percentage was TCR beta diversity.

This CDR3 contains 16 residues. Germline lookup yields CDR1 LGHNA and CDR2 YNFKEQ. The clonotype originates from a man aged 30-40 years in good health. The rearrangement joins TRBV4-2 to TRBJ2-2, with D possibly being TRBD1 (7 bases). The sample taken for sequencing was blood. CDR3 sequence (DNA): TGTGCCAGCAGCCACCAGGGGGAGGCGAACGCCGGGGAGCTGTTTTTT. Protein: CASSHQGEANAGELFF.